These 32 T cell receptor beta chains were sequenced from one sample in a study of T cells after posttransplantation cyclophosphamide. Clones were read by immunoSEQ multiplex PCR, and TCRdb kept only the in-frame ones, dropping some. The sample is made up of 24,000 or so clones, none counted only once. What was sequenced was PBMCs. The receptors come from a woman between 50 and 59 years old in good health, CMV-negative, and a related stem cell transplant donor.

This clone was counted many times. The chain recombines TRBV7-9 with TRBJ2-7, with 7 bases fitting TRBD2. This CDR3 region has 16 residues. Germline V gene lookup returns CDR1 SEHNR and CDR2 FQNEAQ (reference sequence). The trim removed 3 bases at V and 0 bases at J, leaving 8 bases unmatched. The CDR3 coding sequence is TGTGCCAGCAGCTTTGTGGGGGGGACCAGCTCCTACGAGCAGTACTTC. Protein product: CASSFVGGTSSYEQYF.

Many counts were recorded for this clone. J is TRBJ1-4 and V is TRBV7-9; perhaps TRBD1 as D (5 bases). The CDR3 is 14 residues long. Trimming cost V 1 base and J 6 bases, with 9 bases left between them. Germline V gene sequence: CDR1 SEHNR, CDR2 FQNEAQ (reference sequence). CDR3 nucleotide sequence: TGTGCCAGCAGCTTAGGGGGCGCGCATGAAAAACTGTTTTTT. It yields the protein CASSLGGAHEKLFF. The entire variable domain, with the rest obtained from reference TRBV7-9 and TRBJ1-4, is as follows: DTGVSQNPRHKITKRGQNVTFRCDPISEHNRLYWYRQTLGQGPEFLTYFQNEAQLEKSRLLSDRFSAERPKGSFSTLEIQRTEQGDSAMYLCASSLGGAHEKLFFGSGTQLSVL.

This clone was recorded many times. The CDR3 reads CASSQGHDSDRYTEAFF. DNA for the CDR3: TGTGCCAGCAGCCAAGGTCACGACTCGGACAGATACACTGAAGCTTTCTTT. The chain joins TRBV4-2 to TRBJ1-1; TRBD1 might be the D (6 bases). Germline CDR1 reads LGHNA; CDR2 reads YNFKEQ. There are 17 residues in the CDR3. The V end was cut by 1 base, the J end by 3 bases, with 18 bases between.

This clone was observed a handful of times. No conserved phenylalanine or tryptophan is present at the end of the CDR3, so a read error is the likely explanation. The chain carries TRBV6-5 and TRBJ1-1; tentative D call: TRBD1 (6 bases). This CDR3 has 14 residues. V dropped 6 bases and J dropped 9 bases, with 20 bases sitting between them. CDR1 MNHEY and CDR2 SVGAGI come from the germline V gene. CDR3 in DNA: TGTGCCAGCAGCTCCGCATTACCCGGGACACAAGCTTTCCTT. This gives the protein CASSSALPGTQAFL.

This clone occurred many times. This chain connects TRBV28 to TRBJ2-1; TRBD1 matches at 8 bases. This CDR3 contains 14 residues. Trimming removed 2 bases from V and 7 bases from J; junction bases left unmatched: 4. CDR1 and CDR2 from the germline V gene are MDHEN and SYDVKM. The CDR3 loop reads CASSLGQGANEQFF. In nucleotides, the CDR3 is TGTGCCAGCAGTTTAGGGCAGGGGGCTAATGAGCAGTTCTTC.

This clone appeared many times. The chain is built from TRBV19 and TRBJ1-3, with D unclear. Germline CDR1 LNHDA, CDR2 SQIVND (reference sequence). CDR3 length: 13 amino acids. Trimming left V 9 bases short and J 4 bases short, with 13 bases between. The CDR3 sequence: CARGRSGGNTIYF. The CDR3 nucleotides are TGTGCCAGGGGGAGAAGTGGCGGAAACACCATATATTTT.

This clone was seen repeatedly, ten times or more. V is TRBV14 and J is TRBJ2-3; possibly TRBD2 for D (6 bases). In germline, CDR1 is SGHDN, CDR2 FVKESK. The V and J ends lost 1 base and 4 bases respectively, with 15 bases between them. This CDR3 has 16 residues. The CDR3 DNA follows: TGTGCCAGCAGCCAAGTTGCCCCGACTAGACCAGATACGCAGTATTTT. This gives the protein CASSQVAPTRPDTQYF.

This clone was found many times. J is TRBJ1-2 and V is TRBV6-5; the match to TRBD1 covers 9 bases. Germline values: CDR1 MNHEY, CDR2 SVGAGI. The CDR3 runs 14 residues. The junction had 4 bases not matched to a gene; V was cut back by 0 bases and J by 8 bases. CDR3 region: CASSYSGTGKGYTF. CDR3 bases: TGTGCCAGCAGTTACTCCGGGACAGGGAAGGGCTACACCTTC.

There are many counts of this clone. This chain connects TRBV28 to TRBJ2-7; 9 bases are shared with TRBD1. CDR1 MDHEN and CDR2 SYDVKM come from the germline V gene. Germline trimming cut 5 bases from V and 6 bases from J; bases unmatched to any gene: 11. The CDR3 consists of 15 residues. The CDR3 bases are TGTGCCAGCAGTCCGCAAGGGACAGGGACTACCGAGCAGTACTTC. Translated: CASSPQGTGTTEQYF.

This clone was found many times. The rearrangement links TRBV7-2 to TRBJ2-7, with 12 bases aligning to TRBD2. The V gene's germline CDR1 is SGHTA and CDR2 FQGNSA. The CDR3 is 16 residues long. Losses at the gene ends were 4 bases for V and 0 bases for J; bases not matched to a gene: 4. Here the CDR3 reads CASSWQTSGSSYEQYF. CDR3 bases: TGTGCCAGCAGCTGGCAGACTAGCGGGAGCTCCTACGAGCAGTACTTC.

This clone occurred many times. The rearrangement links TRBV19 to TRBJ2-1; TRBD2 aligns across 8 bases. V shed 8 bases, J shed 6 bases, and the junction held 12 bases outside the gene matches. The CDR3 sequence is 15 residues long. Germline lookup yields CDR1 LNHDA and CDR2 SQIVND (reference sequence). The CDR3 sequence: CASQRELGTSNEQFF. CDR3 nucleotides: TGTGCCAGTCAGCGGGAGCTCGGTACTTCCAATGAGCAGTTCTTC.

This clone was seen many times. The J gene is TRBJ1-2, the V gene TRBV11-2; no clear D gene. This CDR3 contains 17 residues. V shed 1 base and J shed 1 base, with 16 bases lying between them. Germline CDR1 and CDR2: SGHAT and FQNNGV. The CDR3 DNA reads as TGTGCCAGCAGCTTAGGCAGTAGCCGGCTTAGTAACTATGGCTACACCTTC. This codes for CASSLGSSRLSNYGYTF.

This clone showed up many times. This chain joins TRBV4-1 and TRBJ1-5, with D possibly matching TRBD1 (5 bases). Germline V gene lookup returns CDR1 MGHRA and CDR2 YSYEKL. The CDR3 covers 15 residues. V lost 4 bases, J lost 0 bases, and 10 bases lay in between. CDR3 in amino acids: CASSLRGDSNQPQHF. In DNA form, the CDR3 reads TGCGCCAGCAGCCTCCGGGGGGATAGCAATCAGCCCCAGCATTTT.

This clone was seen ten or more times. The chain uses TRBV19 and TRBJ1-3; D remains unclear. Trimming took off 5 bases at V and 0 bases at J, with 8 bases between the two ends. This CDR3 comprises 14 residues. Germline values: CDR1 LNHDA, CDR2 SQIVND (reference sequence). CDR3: CASSRLRSGNTIYF. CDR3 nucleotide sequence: TGTGCCAGTAGTCGACTGCGCTCTGGAAACACCATATATTTT.

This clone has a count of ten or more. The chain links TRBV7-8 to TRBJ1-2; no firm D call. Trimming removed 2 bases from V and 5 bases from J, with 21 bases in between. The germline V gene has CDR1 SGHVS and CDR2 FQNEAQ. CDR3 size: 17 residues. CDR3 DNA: TGTGCCAGCAGCTTATCGGGCACAAGTGCCGCGGGATATGGCTACACCTTC. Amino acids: CASSLSGTSAAGYGYTF.

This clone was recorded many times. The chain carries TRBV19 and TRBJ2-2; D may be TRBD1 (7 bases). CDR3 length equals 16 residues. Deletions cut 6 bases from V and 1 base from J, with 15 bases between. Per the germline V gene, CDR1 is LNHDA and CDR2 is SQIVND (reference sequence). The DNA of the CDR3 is TGTGCCAGTAGCCCAGGGGGGACGGGGAACACCGGGGAGCTGTTTTTT. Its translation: CASSPGGTGNTGELFF. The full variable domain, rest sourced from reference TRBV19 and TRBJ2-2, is DGGITQSPKYLFRKEGQNVTLSCEQNLNHDAMYWYRQDPGQGLRLIYYSQIVNDFQKGDIAEGYSVSREKKESFPLTVTSAQKNPTAFYLCASSPGGTGNTGELFFGEGSRLTVL.

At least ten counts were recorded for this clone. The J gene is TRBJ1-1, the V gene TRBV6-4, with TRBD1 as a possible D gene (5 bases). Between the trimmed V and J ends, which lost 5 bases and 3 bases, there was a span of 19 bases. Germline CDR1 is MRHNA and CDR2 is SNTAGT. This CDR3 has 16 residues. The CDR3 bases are TGTGCCAGCAGTTCTCTCCTCGGTCGGGGGGACACTGAAGCTTTCTTT. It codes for CASSSLLGRGDTEAFF.

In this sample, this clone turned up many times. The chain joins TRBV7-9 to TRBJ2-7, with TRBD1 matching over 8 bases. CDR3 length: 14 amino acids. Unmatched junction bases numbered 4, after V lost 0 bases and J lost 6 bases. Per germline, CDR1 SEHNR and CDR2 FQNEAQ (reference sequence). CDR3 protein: CASSLAWTGPEQYF. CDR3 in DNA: TGTGCCAGCAGCTTAGCGTGGACAGGGCCCGAGCAGTACTTC.

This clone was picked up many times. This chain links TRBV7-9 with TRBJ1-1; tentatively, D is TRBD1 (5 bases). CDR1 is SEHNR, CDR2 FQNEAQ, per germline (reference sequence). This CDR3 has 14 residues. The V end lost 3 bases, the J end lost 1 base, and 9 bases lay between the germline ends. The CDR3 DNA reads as TGTGCCAGCAGCTTTTGGGGGGAGAACACTGAAGCTTTCTTT. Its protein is CASSFWGENTEAFF.

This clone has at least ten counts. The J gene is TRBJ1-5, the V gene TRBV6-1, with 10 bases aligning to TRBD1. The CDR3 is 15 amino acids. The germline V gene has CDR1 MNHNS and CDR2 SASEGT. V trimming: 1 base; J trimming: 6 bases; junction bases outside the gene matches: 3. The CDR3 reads CASSEGQGARQPQHF. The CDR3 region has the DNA TGTGCCAGCAGTGAAGGACAGGGGGCGCGTCAGCCCCAGCATTTT.

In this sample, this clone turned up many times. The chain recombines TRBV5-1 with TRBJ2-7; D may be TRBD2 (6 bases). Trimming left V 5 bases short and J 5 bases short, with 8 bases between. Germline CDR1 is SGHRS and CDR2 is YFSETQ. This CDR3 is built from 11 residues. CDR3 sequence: CASREGHEQYF. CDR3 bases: TGCGCCAGCAGGGAGGGGCACGAGCAGTACTTC.

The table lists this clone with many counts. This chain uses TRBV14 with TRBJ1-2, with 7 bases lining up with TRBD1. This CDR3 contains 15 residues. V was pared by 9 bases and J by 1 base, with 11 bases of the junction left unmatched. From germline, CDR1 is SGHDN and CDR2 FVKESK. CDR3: CASRVKGGLNYGYTF. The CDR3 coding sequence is TGTGCCAGTCGCGTGAAAGGGGGCCTTAACTATGGCTACACCTTC.

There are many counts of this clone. CDR3 sequence: CASSESIAGGTSTDTQYF. The CDR3 DNA reads TGCGCCAGCAGTGAGTCGATTGCGGGAGGGACTAGCACAGATACGCAGTATTTT. The chain employs TRBV10-2 and TRBJ2-3; 9 bases fit TRBD2. V dropped 0 bases and J dropped 0; count of bases not matched to a gene: 7. This CDR3 region has 18 residues. Germline CDR1 and CDR2: WSHSY and SAAADI.

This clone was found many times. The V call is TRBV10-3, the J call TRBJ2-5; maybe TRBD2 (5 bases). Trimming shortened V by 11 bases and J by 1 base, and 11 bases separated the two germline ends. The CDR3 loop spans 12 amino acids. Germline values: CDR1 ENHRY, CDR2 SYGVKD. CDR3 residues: CAAGRGQETQYF. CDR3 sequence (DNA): TGTGCCGCCGGACGGGGCCAAGAGACCCAGTACTTC.

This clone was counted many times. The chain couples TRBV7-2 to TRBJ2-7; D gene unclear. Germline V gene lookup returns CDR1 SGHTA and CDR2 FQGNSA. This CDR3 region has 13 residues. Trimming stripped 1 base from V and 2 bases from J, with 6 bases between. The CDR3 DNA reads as TGTGCCAGCAGCTTAGTAGTTACCTACGAGCAGTACTTC. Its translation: CASSLVVTYEQYF. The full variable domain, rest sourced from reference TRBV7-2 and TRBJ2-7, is GAGVSQSPSNKVTEKGKDVELRCDPISGHTALYWYRQSLGQGLEFLIYFQGNSAPDKSGLPSDRFSAERTGGSVSTLTIQRTQQEDSAVYLCASSLVVTYEQYFGPGTRLTVT.

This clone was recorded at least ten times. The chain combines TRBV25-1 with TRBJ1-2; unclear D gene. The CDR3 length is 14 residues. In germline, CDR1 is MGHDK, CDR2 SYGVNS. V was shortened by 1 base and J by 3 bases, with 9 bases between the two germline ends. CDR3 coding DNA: TGTGCCAGCAGTGAATTGGGTGCGGACTATGGCTACACCTTC. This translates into CASSELGADYGYTF.

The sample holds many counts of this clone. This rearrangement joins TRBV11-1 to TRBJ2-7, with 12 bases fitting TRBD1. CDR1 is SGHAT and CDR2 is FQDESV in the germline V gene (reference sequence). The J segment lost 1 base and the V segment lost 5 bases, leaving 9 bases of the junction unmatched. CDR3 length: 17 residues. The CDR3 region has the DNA TGTGCCAGCAGCCCTTATCCGGGACAGGGGGCTTCCTACGAGCAGTACTTC. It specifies CASSPYPGQGASYEQYF.

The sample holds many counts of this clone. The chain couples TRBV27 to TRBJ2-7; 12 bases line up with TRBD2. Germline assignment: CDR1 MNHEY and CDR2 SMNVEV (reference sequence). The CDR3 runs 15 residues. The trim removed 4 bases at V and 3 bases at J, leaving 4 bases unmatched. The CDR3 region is CASSSGLAGRYEQYF. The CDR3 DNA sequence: TGTGCCAGCAGTTCGGGACTAGCGGGCCGCTACGAGCAGTACTTC.

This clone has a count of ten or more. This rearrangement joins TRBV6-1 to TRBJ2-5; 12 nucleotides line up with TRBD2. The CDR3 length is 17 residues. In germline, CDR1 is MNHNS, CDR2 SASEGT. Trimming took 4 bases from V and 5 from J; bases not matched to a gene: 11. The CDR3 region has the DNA TGTGCCAGCAGTGGGAGGACTAGCGGGGCTTCGTTCGAGACCCAGTACTTC. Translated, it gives CASSGRTSGASFETQYF.

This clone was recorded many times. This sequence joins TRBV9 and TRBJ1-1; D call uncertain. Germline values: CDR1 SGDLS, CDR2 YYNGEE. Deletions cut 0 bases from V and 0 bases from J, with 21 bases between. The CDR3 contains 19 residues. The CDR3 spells CASSVDPDFPPFMNTEAFF. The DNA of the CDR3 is TGTGCCAGCAGCGTAGACCCCGACTTTCCCCCCTTTATGAACACTGAAGCTTTCTTT.

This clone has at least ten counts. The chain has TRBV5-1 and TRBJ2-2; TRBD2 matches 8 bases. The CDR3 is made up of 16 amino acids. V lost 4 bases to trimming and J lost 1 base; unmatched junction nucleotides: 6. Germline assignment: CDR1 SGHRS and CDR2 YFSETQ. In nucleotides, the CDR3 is TGCGCCAGCAGCAGAATCGGGACTAGGAACACCGGGGAGCTGTTTTTT. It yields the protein CASSRIGTRNTGELFF.

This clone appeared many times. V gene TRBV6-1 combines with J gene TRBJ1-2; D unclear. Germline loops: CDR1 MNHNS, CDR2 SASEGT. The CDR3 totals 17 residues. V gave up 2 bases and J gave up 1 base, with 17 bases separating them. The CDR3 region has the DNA TGTGCCAGCAGTGAATCATGGGAGGGTCAAATTAACTATGGCTACACCTTC. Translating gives CASSESWEGQINYGYTF.